The 25 T cell receptor beta chains reported below all come from one sample, sequenced in a study of OX40 agonist ivuxolimab in advanced cancers. Receptor libraries were prepared by the immunoSEQ multiplex PCR assay. Here the immuneACCESS table is served through TCRdb, limited to in-frame sequences with V and J called. Missing clones are a known gap in these copies; in checked studies unresolved V genes cover under half, and the rest lacks a known reason. The sample has about 82,000 clones on record, approximately 90% of them singletons. The ten largest clones take up approximately 7.4% of the sample. The sequences come from CD4+ or CD8+ T cells sorted from blood, collected in a trial of the OX40 agonist ivuxolimab. The receptors derive from an adult with an advanced solid tumor such as melanoma, head and neck, liver or kidney cancer.

This clone has only a few counts. The chain combines TRBV11-1 with TRBJ2-1, with no clear D. V lost 5 bases to trimming and J lost 0 bases, with 11 bases between them. This CDR3 spans 15 amino acids. The germline V gene has CDR1 SGHAT and CDR2 FQDESV (reference sequence). This CDR3 is CASSPLSTSYNEQFF. The CDR3 nucleotides are TGTGCCAGCAGCCCCCTCTCCACCTCCTACAATGAGCAGTTCTTC.

This clone was detected only once. This sequence joins TRBV27 and TRBJ1-3; 7 bases fit TRBD1. This CDR3 region has 18 residues. Germline V lookup: CDR1 MNHEY, CDR2 SMNVEV (reference sequence). V lost 1 base, J lost 2 bases, and 11 bases stayed unmatched. CDR3: CASSLFKGGQGAGNTIYF. The CDR3 DNA sequence: TGTGCCAGCAGTTTATTCAAGGGGGGCCAGGGGGCTGGAAACACCATATATTTT.

This rearrangement joins TRBV28 to TRBJ2-1; 12 nucleotides align to TRBD2. Losses at the gene ends were 5 bases for V and 12 bases for J; bases not matched to a gene: 5. The CDR3 has 13 amino acids. Germline CDR1 MDHEN, CDR2 SYDVKM. CDR3 coding DNA: TGTGCCAGCAGTCCAGGGACTAGCGGGTGGCAGTTCTTC. This gives the protein CASSPGTSGWQFF.

The rearrangement joins TRBV5-1 to TRBJ1-1; 8 bases fit TRBD1. Germline trimming cut 3 bases from V and 0 bases from J; bases unmatched to any gene: 1. The CDR3 is 14 residues long. The germline CDR1 and CDR2 sequences are SGHRS and YFSETQ. CDR3 amino acids: CASSWTGLNTEAFF. CDR3 DNA sequence: TGCGCCAGCAGCTGGACAGGGTTGAACACTGAAGCTTTCTTT.

The V and J genes are TRBV11-1 and TRBJ2-3, with 15 nucleotides matching TRBD2. Trimming cost V 5 bases and J 4 bases; bases outside gene matches: 7. The CDR3 runs 17 residues. Germline lookup yields CDR1 SGHAT and CDR2 FQDESV (reference sequence). The CDR3 DNA reads as TGTGCCAGCAGCATCGGTGGACTAGCGGGAGGGGCAGATACGCAGTATTTT. Residues: CASSIGGLAGGADTQYF.

V gene TRBV19 combines with J gene TRBJ2-7; 11 nucleotides line up with TRBD1. Germline V gene lookup returns CDR1 LNHDA and CDR2 SQIVND (reference sequence). The CDR3 has 14 residues. J gave up 2 bases and V 6 bases, and 3 bases lay outside the gene matches. The CDR3 spells CASSPGQGAYEQYF. The DNA for the CDR3 is TGTGCCAGTAGCCCGGGACAGGGGGCCTACGAGCAGTACTTC.

The rearrangement joins TRBV9 to TRBJ2-3, with 9 bases that match TRBD2. The CDR3 spans 18 residues. The germline V gene has CDR1 SGDLS and CDR2 YYNGEE. The J segment lost 3 bases and the V segment lost 4 bases, leaving 15 bases of the junction unmatched. CDR3 loop: CASSSRMGGRANTDTQYF. Here the CDR3 DNA reads TGTGCCAGCAGCTCGCGAATGGGCGGGAGGGCCAATACAGATACGCAGTATTTT.

The chain carries TRBV9 and TRBJ2-1, with 9 bases aligning to TRBD2. In germline, CDR1 is SGDLS, CDR2 YYNGEE. The CDR3 is made up of 15 amino acids. V lost 0 bases, J lost 3 bases, and 1 base stayed unmatched. The CDR3 reads CASSVGTSVYNEQFF. The CDR3 bases are TGTGCCAGCAGCGTAGGGACTAGCGTCTACAATGAGCAGTTCTTC.

V usage is TRBV30 and J usage is TRBJ1-4; TRBD1 might be the D (5 bases). The CDR3 runs 13 residues. The germline CDR1 and CDR2 sequences are GTSNPN and SVGIG (reference sequence). V was clipped by 5 bases and J by 0 bases, with 7 bases between them. The CDR3 sequence is CAWAGSTNEKLFF. CDR3 bases: TGTGCCTGGGCAGGGTCAACTAATGAAAAACTGTTTTTT.

The rearrangement links TRBV25-1 to TRBJ2-2; D is unresolved. The CDR3 spans 13 residues. V was pared by 3 bases and J by 6 bases, with 8 bases between. Germline V lookup: CDR1 MGHDK, CDR2 SYGVNS. The CDR3 DNA reads TGTGCCAGCAGTGAGAGTTGGTCCGGGGAGCTGTTTTTT. Its protein product is CASSESWSGELFF.

The rearrangement uses TRBV30 and TRBJ2-7; D may correspond to TRBD1 or TRBD2 (5 bases each). The CDR3 runs 12 residues. Germline loops: CDR1 GTSNPN, CDR2 SVGIG (reference sequence). Deletions cut 3 bases from V and 2 bases from J, with 8 bases between. The DNA for the CDR3 is TGTGCCTGGAGGGGACCTACCTACGAGCAGTACTTC. Protein product: CAWRGPTYEQYF.

The CDR3 loop is CAWARGVLGAEAFF. The CDR3 DNA is TGTGCCTGGGCCAGAGGGGTCCTAGGTGCTGAAGCTTTCTTT. The chain is built from TRBV30 and TRBJ1-1; D is perhaps TRBD1 (5 bases). Germline CDR1 GTSNPN, CDR2 SVGIG (reference sequence). CDR3 length: 14 amino acids. The V end was cut by 5 bases, the J end by 6 bases, with 19 bases between.

The chain recombines TRBV7-9 with TRBJ1-1; 7 bases match TRBD1. J was trimmed by 0 bases and V by 4 bases; bases with no gene match: 8. The CDR3 contains 16 residues. Germline loops: CDR1 SEHNR, CDR2 FQNEAQ (reference sequence). The CDR3 nucleotides read TGTGCCAGCAGCTGGGGACAGCGAACTATGAACACTGAAGCTTTCTTT. Its translation is CASSWGQRTMNTEAFF.

The V call is TRBV7-9, the J call TRBJ2-7, with D possibly being TRBD2 (6 bases). The V end was cut by 0 bases, the J end by 0 bases, with 9 bases between. Germline V gene data show CDR1 as SEHNR and CDR2 as FQNEAQ (reference sequence). The CDR3 sequence is 15 residues long. The CDR3, as DNA: TGTGCCAGCAGCTTAGCGCGGGGCGGCTCCTACGAGCAGTACTTC. Protein sequence: CASSLARGGSYEQYF.

This chain connects TRBV27 to TRBJ2-1, with D unresolved. Germline V gene lookup returns CDR1 MNHEY and CDR2 SMNVEV (reference sequence). CDR3 length equals 12 residues. Trimming left V 2 bases short and J 10 bases short, with 9 bases between. In DNA, the CDR3 is TGTGCCAGCAGTTTAGCAGGCAGGGAGCAGTTCTTC. As protein: CASSLAGREQFF.

This sequence joins TRBV6-6 and TRBJ1-2; D is perhaps TRBD1 (5 bases). This CDR3 has 14 amino acids. CDR1 and CDR2 (germline): MNHNY, SVGAGI (reference sequence). Trimming left V 5 bases short and J 2 bases short, with 12 bases between. CDR3 nucleotide sequence: TGTGCCAGCAGTGTCGGGAGGGGCAACTATGGCTACACCTTC. It translates to CASSVGRGNYGYTF.

V usage is TRBV27 and J usage is TRBJ2-7; 7 bases line up with TRBD2. J gave up 0 bases and V 6 bases, and 5 bases lay outside the gene matches. Looked up from germline, CDR1 is MNHEY and CDR2 is SMNVEV (reference sequence). The CDR3 has 14 amino acids. CDR3 nucleotides: TGTGCCAGCAGACTAGCGAATCCCTCCTACGAGCAGTACTTC. Encoded protein: CASRLANPSYEQYF.

The chain joins TRBV19 to TRBJ2-1; maybe TRBD2 (6 bases). Deletions cut 5 bases from V and 4 bases from J, with 9 bases between. Germline V lookup: CDR1 LNHDA, CDR2 SQIVND (reference sequence). This CDR3 is 13 amino acids long. CDR3 DNA: TGTGCCAGTAGTGTGGGACTTTACAATGAGCAGTTCTTC. Translating it yields CASSVGLYNEQFF.

The V call is TRBV20-1, the J call TRBJ2-7; D uncertain. Germline V gene lookup returns CDR1 DFQATT and CDR2 SNEGSKA (reference sequence). The CDR3 totals 11 residues. The ends were cut back, 5 bases at V and 6 bases at J, with 11 bases in the middle. CDR3 region: CSALTVGEQYF. The CDR3 DNA reads TGCAGTGCTCTGACCGTGGGCGAGCAGTACTTC.

The rearrangement joins TRBV4-1 to TRBJ2-2; D gene uncertain. This CDR3 is built from 15 residues. Germline V gene lookup returns CDR1 MGHRA and CDR2 YSYEKL. V was trimmed by 0 bases and J by 7 bases, leaving 12 bases between them. CDR3 sequence reads: CASSQEGPADGELFF. The CDR3 bases are TGCGCCAGCAGCCAAGAGGGCCCTGCGGACGGGGAGCTGTTTTTT.

The chain joins TRBV7-9 to TRBJ1-5, with a tentative D call TRBD1 (5 bases). The CDR3 consists of 12 residues. With 4 bases removed from V and 7 bases from J, the gap between germline ends came to 8 bases. Germline-derived CDR1 and CDR2 are SEHNR and FQNEAQ (reference sequence). The CDR3 DNA reads TGTGCCAGCAGCTGGGGCGAACAGCCCCAGCATTTT. This translates into CASSWGEQPQHF.

This chain uses TRBV6-1 with TRBJ1-1; D gene uncertain. V shed 5 bases and J shed 6 bases, with 4 bases lying between them. Germline V gives CDR1 MNHNS, CDR2 SASEGT. CDR3 length: 10 amino acids. CDR3 DNA: TGTGCCAGCAGTTTCCCTGAAGCTTTCTTT. Its translation: CASSFPEAFF.

This clone was counted a single time. The CDR3 protein is CASSIGTTYNEQFF. In DNA, the CDR3 is TGTGCCAGTAGTATTGGGACTACCTACAATGAGCAGTTCTTC. This chain links TRBV19 with TRBJ2-1; 7 bases are shared with TRBD2. Trimming removed 3 bases from V and 2 bases from J; junction bases left unmatched: 1. Germline V gene data show CDR1 as LNHDA and CDR2 as SQIVND (reference sequence). This CDR3 is built from 14 residues.

The chain is built from TRBV5-4 and TRBJ2-5; 12 bases are shared with TRBD2. This CDR3 region has 15 residues. J lost 3 bases, V lost 4 bases, and 4 bases had no gene match. Germline CDR1 SGHNT, CDR2 YYREEE (reference sequence). The CDR3 DNA follows: TGTGCCAGCAGCCCCCGACTAGCGGGAGAAGAGACCCAGTACTTC. Residues: CASSPRLAGEETQYF.

This clone was counted between two and nine times. The rearrangement joins TRBV5-5 to TRBJ1-5, with TRBD1 as a possible D gene (5 bases). Trimming removed 4 bases at V and 1 base at J, with 18 bases between. CDR1 is SGHKS, CDR2 YYEKEE, per germline (reference sequence). The CDR3 is 17 amino acids. The CDR3 nucleotides are TGTGCCAGCAGCCCGAGGAGGGCGGGGGGAAGCAATCAGCCCCAGCATTTT. It codes for CASSPRRAGGSNQPQHF.